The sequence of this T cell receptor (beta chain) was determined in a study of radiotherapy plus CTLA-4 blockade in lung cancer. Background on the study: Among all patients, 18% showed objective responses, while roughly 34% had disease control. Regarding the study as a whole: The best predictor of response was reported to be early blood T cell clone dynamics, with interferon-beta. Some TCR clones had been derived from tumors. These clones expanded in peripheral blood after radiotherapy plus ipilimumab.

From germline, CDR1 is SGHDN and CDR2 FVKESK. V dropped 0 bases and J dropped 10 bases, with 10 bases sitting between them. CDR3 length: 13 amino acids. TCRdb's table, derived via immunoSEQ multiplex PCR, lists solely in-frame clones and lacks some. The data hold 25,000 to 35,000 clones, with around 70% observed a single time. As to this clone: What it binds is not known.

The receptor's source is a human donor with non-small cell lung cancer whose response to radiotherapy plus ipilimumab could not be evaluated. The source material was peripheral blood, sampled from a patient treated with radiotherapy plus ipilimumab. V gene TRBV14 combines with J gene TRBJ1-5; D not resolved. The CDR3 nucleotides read TGTGCCAGCAGCCAAGAAACTGGGAGACCCCAGCATTTT. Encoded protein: CASSQETGRPQHF.